Listed below are T cell receptor beta chains from one sample, sequenced in a study of identical twins. In TCRdb, the 5' RACE reads were re-called with MiXCR into one record per CDR3 protein. The sample lists around 370,000 distinct CDR3 sequences, 9% to 10% occurring once. The source material was naive T cells sorted from blood. All receptors come from a woman between 50 and 59 years old in good health. The conserved cysteine and the conserved F or W are not part of the CDR3 here.

j_call cdr3_length v_call cdr3_aa
TRBJ1-6 15 TRBV12-5 ASGLVLSRSYNSPLH
TRBJ2-3 13 TRBV11-2 ASSLRDPKTDTQY
TRBJ1-5 12 TRBV2 ASRQDRGHQPQH
TRBJ2-5 11 TRBV12-3/TRBV12-4 ASSSWPKETQY
TRBJ1-5 11 TRBV12-3/TRBV12-4 ASSLSRGAGKY
TRBJ2-1 12 TRBV24-1 ATGVHGRSGEQF
TRBJ1-4 12 TRBV20-1 SAEPTGGNEKLF
TRBJ2-1 12 TRBV20-1 SARRGQIYNEQF
TRBJ1-1 13 TRBV11-2 ASSLDLLVNTEAF
TRBJ2-1 14 TRBV3-1 ASSQYTGGGYNEQF
TRBJ2-4 13 TRBV12-3/TRBV12-4 ASSFPHRAKNIQY